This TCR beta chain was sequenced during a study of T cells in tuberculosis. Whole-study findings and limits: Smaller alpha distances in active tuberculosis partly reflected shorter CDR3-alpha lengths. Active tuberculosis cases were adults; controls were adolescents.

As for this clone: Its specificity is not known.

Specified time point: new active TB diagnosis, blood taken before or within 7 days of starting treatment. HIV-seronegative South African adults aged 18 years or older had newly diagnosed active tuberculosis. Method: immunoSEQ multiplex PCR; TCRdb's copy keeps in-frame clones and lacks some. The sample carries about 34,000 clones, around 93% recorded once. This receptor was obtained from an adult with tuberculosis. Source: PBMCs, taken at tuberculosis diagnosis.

The CDR3 reads CASWESGGADTQYF. CDR3 coding DNA: TGTGCCAGCTGGGAGAGCGGGGGGGCAGATACGCAGTATTTT. The chain joins TRBV28 to TRBJ2-3; 10 nucleotides align to TRBD2. CDR3 length equals 14 residues. Germline V gives CDR1 MDHEN, CDR2 SYDVKM. V was pared by 8 bases and J by 4 bases, with 6 bases of the junction left unmatched.